The rows below give T cell receptor beta chains drawn from one sample of a study of post-analysis software for immune sequencing data. TCRdb independently ran MiXCR on the PCR reads; one entry per CDR3 protein. The sample has approximately 570,000 distinct CDR3 sequences; 44% are singletons. The material sequenced was blood. These receptors all stem from a girl aged 5 to 17 with multiple sclerosis. The CDR3 runs from the conserved cysteine through the conserved F or W. Expanded clones get a size class; other rows say once, few or many, or leave the size out.

NA | TRBJ1-1 | TRBV12-3/TRBV12-4 | CASRENRGTEAFF
NA | TRBJ2-7 | TRBV20-1 | CRGQGSSYEQYF
few | TRBJ2-5 | TRBV10-3 | CAISSETWETQYF
NA | TRBJ2-7 | TRBV20-1 | CSASYRGPSYEQYF
NA | TRBJ1-2 | TRBV20-1 | CSAVGDGNERGYTF
NA | TRBJ1-2 | TRBV6-4 | CASSDSKSNYGYTF
NA | TRBJ2-3 | TRBV29-1 | CSTQTSGREDTQYF
NA | TRBJ2-3 | TRBV14 | CASSLGRLTGVTQYF
NA | TRBJ1-2 | TRBV4-1 | CASSQDPGPRYGYTF
NA | TRBJ2-5 | TRBV20-1 | CSARGLDGARGQETQYF
NA | TRBJ1-2 | TRBV21-1 | CASRRGRGYTF
NA | TRBJ2-6 | TRBV6-5 | CASSYTGTGFSGANVLTF
NA | TRBJ1-5 | TRBV7-9 | CASSGQNQPQHF
few | TRBJ2-7 | TRBV12-3/TRBV12-4 | CASTTGTSPYEQYF
NA | TRBJ1-6 | TRBV15 | CATASTNSPLHF
few | TRBJ2-7 | TRBV11-2 | CASIHRGSYEQYF
NA | TRBJ2-6 | TRBV6-1 | CAIQDRGRKNGANVLTF
few | TRBJ2-3 | TRBV7-9 | CASSLEGTTGDTQYF
few | TRBJ2-3 | TRBV6-1 | CASISRDRGNTQYF
NA | TRBJ2-7 | TRBV20-1 | CSATGGASYEQYF
NA | TRBJ1-2 | TRBV29-1 | CSVEDGRVWGYTF
few | TRBJ2-5 | TRBV7-8 | CASSLFQTSGGQETQYF
NA | TRBJ2-7 | TRBV7-9 | CASSPIQGTALYEQYF
NA | NA | TRBV10-3 | CAINDLAGVGETQYF
NA | TRBJ1-5 | TRBV10-3 | CAIRDREGQPQHF
few | TRBJ2-1 | TRBV20-1 | CSARDLPGQDYNEQFF
NA | TRBJ1-1 | TRBV20-1 | CSARRIQETEAFF
NA | TRBJ1-4 | TRBV29-1 | CSGAEGVNEKLFF
few | TRBJ1-6 | TRBV28 | CASRDDRDSPLHF
NA | TRBJ2-1 | TRBV3-1 | CASSPRPIRKFSYNEQFF
few | TRBJ2-7 | TRBV5-5 | CASSSRDKFYEQYF
many | TRBJ2-7 | TRBV7-3 | CASSWSGTGSYEQYF
NA | NA | TRBV5-5 | CASSTRPDRDEQYF
NA | NA | TRBV12-3/TRBV12-4 | CASRGGGGHYEQYF
few | TRBJ2-3 | TRBV3-1 | CASSRTGSTDTQYF
few | TRBJ2-3 | TRBV7-7 | CASSLGTGDSDTQYF
few | TRBJ1-4 | TRBV12-3/TRBV12-4 | CASSPGERSNEKLFF
NA | TRBJ1-4 | TRBV20-1 | CSAFEGDEKLFF
NA | TRBJ2-3 | TRBV5-1 | CASSSTGARTDTQYF
NA | TRBJ2-7 | TRBV10-3 | CATSADRDREQYF
few | TRBJ2-7 | TRBV7-3 | CASSTGTGTYEQYF
NA | TRBJ2-5 | TRBV7-3 | CASSSGIEETQYF
NA | TRBJ1-2 | TRBV20-1 | CSASGWGPNFEYGYTF
NA | TRBJ1-2 | TRBV29-1 | CSVERQGNGGYTF
many | TRBJ1-5 | TRBV7-2 | CASSRSYNQPQHF
NA | TRBJ2-7 | TRBV6-1 | CASSVKGLEQYF
few | TRBJ2-7 | TRBV29-1 | CSVSYRTAYEQYF
NA | TRBJ1-1 | TRBV11-2 | CASSFPPQETEAFF
NA | TRBJ2-2 | TRBV6-2/TRBV6-3 | CASSYSTWGGELFF
few | TRBJ2-7 | TRBV20-1 | CSARLQTDEQYF
few | TRBJ2-1 | TRBV29-1 | CSVEGQQGVYDEQFF
NA | TRBJ2-1 | TRBV7-2 | CASSLGGPVDEQFF
few | TRBJ2-1 | TRBV16 | CASSRASVRSYNEQFF